A selection of T cell receptor beta chains follows, all from one sample in a study of regulatory T cells in long-lasting Graves disease. Each CDR3 protein gets one entry after TCRdb re-called the multiplex PCR reads with MiXCR. The sample records some 500,000 distinct CDR3 sequences, around 16% being singletons. The same sample was also used in a study of T cells in Graves' hyperthyroidism and ophthalmopathy.

The source was peripheral blood mononuclear cells (PBMCs), collected at new diagnosis, from a patient treated with antithyroid drugs. The origin of the receptors is a woman aged 35-60 years with Graves disease. The CDR3 runs from the conserved cysteine through the conserved F or W. A D gene is named only where the DNA matches it firmly. Expanded clones are given a class, and other clones once, few, many or no size at all.

TRBD1	many	TRBV3-1	TRBJ1-5	18	TGTGCCAGCAGCCAAGACAGGACAGGGGGCAAAAGCAATCAGCCCCAGCATTTT	CASSQDRTGGKSNQPQHF
.	few	TRBV19	TRBJ1-1	15	TGTGCCAGTAGTTTTAGCGCATCCGCCAACACTGAAGCTTTCTTT	CASSFSASANTEAFF
.	.	TRBV20-1	TRBJ2-2	14	TGCAGTGCTAGAAAGGGGGGGGGCACCGGGGAGCTGTTTTTT	CSARKGGGTGELFF
.	few	TRBV10-3	TRBJ2-7	14	TGTGCCATCAGCCCCGGGACTGGGCCCTACGAGCAGTACTTC	CAISPGTGPYEQYF
TRBD1	few	TRBV6-1	TRBJ2-3	15	TGTGCCAGCAGTGCGGGGGACAGGGTTTCAGATACGCAGTATTTT	CASSAGDRVSDTQYF
.	few	TRBV19	TRBJ2-7	12	TGTGCCAGTAGTATACCCGGGGCCGAGCAGTACTTC	CASSIPGAEQYF
.	many	TRBV2	TRBJ1-2	14	TGTGCCAGCACGTTTGGGGAATTCAGTTCTAGCTACACCTTC	CASTFGEFSSSYTF
.	.	TRBV20-1	TRBJ2-1	14	TGCAGTGCTAGTCCTAATCTAGACTACAATGAGCAGTTCTTC	CSASPNLDYNEQFF
TRBD2	.	TRBV7-3	TRBJ2-1	15	TGTGCCAGCAGCGTGACTAGCGGGGGGGTTTATGAGCAGTTCTTC	CASSVTSGGVYEQFF
TRBD1	many	TRBV3-1	TRBJ1-1	12	TGTGCCAGCAGCCAAGGGGACAGGGAAGCTTTCTTT	CASSQGDREAFF
TRBD1	.	TRBV6-1	TRBJ2-1	16	TGTGCCAGCAGCCAATCTACAGGGGGACCTTTGGGTGAGCAGTTCTTC	CASSQSTGGPLGEQFF
.	many	TRBV2	TRBJ1-6	13	TGTGCCAGCAGGCCCGGTGCAGATTCACCCCTCCACTTT	CASRPGADSPLHF
.	many	TRBV3-1	TRBJ2-7	13	TGTGCCAGCAGCCCTAACAGGGTTTACGAGCAGTACTTC	CASSPNRVYEQYF
.	.	TRBV28	TRBJ2-5	16	TGTGCCAGCAGTTCTCCCTTAGGAGGGGCGCGGGAGACCCAGTACTTC	CASSSPLGGARETQYF
.	.	TRBV7-8	TRBJ2-7	16	TGTGCCAGCAGCCCACGTCAGGGGAAAGGATCCTACGAGCAGTACTTC	CASSPRQGKGSYEQYF
.	.	TRBV2	TRBJ2-7	13	TGTGCCAGCAGGCCCGCGGCAGGCCACGAGCAGTACTTC	CASRPAAGHEQYF
TRBD2	.	TRBV20-1	TRBJ2-3	18	TGCAGTGCTAGAAACGTAGCGGGGGGTCCGGCGGGCACAGATACGCAGTATTTT	CSARNVAGGPAGTDTQYF
TRBD1	few	TRBV20-1	TRBJ2-1	15	TGCAGTGCTTTCGGACAGGGCAGCTCCTACAATGAGCAGTTCTTC	CSAFGQGSSYNEQFF
TRBD1	many	TRBV18	TRBJ1-1	15	TGTGCCAGCTCACTACAGGGGGCCGGGGACACTGAAGCTTTCTTT	CASSLQGAGDTEAFF
TRBD1	few	TRBV28	TRBJ1-6	15	TGTGCCACCACGCCCGGGACAGTAGGGAATTCACCCCTCCACTTT	CATTPGTVGNSPLHF
TRBD1	many	TRBV3-1	TRBJ1-6	17	TGTGCCAGCAGCTCCATGGACAGGGTCGGAGGGAATTCACCCCTCCACTTT	CASSSMDRVGGNSPLHF
.	many	TRBV24-1	TRBJ1-5	14	TGTGCCACCGGACGTCACCCACCGAATCAGCCCCAGCATTTT	CATGRHPPNQPQHF
.	many	TRBV2	TRBJ1-5	13	TGTGCCAGCAGCACAGGTAGCAATCAGCCCCAGCATTTT	CASSTGSNQPQHF